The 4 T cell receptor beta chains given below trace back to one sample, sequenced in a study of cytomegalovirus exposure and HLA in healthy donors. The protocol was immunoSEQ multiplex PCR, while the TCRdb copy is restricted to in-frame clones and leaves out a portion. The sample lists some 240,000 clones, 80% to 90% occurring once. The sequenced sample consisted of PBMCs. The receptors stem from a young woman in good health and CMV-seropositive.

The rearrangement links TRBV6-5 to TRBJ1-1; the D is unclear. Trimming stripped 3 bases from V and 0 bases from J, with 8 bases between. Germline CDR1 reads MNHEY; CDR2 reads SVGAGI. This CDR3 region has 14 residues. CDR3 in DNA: TGTGCCAGCAGTTATGGTGAGTTGAACACTGAAGCTTTCTTT. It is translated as CASSYGELNTEAFF.

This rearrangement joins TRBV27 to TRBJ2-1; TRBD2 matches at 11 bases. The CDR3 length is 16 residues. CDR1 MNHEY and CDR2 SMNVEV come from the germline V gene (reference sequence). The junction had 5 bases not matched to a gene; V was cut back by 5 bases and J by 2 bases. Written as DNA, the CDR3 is TGTGCCAGCAGTGCTCGACTAGCGGGACCCTACAATGAGCAGTTCTTC. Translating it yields CASSARLAGPYNEQFF.

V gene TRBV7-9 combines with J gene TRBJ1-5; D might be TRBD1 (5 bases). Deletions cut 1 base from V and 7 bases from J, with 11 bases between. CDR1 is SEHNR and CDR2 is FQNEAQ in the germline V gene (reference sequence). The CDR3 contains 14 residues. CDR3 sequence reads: CASSLDRGNQPQHF. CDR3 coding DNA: TGTGCCAGCAGCTTAGATCGGGGGAACCAGCCCCAGCATTTT.

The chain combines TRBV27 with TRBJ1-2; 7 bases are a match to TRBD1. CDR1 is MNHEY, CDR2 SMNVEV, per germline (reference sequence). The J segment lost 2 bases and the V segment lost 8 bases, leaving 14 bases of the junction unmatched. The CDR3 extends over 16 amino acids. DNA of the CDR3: TGTGCCAGCCGACAGACAGGGAGCCCGCTAAACTATGGCTACACCTTC. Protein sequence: CASRQTGSPLNYGYTF.